This T cell receptor beta chain was obtained from a study of technical replicates of blood from a handful of donors. V gave up 5 bases and J gave up 2 bases, with 9 bases separating them. The CDR3 is 13 amino acids. CDR1 SGHDT and CDR2 YYEEEE come from the germline V gene. Using immunoSEQ multiplex PCR, the repertoire was profiled, and TCRdb retains in-frame clones only, with some absent. The repertoire holds 60,000 to 80,000 clones, approximately 90% seen once, with approximately 0.38% in the top ten. The TCR was taken from a human donor in good health. The chain carries TRBV5-6 and TRBJ2-3; D possibly corresponds to TRBD1 (5 bases). Sequencing used T cells isolated from PBMCs. In nucleotides, the CDR3 is TGTGCCAGCAGAGGCAGGGCCACAGATACGCAGTATTTT. As protein: CASRGRATDTQYF.